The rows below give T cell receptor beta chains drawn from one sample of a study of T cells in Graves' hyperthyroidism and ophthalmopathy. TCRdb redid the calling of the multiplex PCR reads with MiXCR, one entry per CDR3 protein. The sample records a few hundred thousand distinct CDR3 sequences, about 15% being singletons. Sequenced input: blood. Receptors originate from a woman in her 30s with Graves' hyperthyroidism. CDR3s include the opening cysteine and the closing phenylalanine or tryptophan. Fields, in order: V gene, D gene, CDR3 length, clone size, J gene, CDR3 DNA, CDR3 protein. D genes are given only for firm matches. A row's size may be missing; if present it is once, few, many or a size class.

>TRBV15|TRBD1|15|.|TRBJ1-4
TGTGCCACCAGCTCAGGGGGGACAGGCCTGGGGAAACTGTTTTTT
CATSSGGTGLGKLFF
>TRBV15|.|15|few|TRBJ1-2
TGTGCCACCAGCAACCTAGGAGGGGGGGGCTATGGCTACACCTTC
CATSNLGGGGYGYTF
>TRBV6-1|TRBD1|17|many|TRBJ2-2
TGTGCCAGCAGATATACCGGGACAGGGTGGAGCACCGGGGAGCTGTTTTTT
CASRYTGTGWSTGELFF
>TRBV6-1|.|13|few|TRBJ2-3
TGTGCCAGCACAGGGCGGGGCACAGATACGCAGTATTTT
CASTGRGTDTQYF
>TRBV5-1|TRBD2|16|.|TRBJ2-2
TGCGCCAGCAGCTTGGGGTCTAGCGGGAGAACCGGGGAGCTGTTTTTT
CASSLGSSGRTGELFF
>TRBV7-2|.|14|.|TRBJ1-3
TGTGCCAGCAGCCCCACCGGGGGGGGGTATTCGGGATATTTT
CASSPTGGGYSGYF
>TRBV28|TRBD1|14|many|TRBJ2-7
TGTGCCAGCAGTTTAATTACAGGGGGCGGCGAGCAGTACTTC
CASSLITGGGEQYF
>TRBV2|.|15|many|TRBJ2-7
TGTGCCAGCAGTGAAGCGGCGGCGGGGATTTACGAGCAGTACTTC
CASSEAAAGIYEQYF
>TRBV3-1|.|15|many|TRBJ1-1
TGTGCCAGCAGCCAAGATTCAGCGGGGAACGGTGAAGCTTTCTTT
CASSQDSAGNGEAFF
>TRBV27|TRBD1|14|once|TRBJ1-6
TGTGCCAGCACCGGGGAGACAGGGCCCTATCGCCTCCACTTT
CASTGETGPYRLHF
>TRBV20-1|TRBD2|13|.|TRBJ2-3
TGCAGTGCTATACTAGCGGGAGAGGATACGCAGTATTTT
CSAILAGEDTQYF
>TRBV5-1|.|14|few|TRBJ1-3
TGCGCCAGCAGCTTCCGGGCCTCGGGAAACACCATATATTTT
CASSFRASGNTIYF
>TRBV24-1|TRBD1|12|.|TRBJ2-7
TGTGCCACCAGTGGGACAGGGGGCGAGCAGTACTTC
CATSGTGGEQYF
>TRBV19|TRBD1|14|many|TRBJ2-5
TGTGCCAGTAGTCCTACGACAGGGGGAGAGACCCAGTACTTC
CASSPTTGGETQYF
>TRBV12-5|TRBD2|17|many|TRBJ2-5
TGTGCTAGTGCCCTGGGGACTAGCGGAGATCATGGAGAGACCCAGTACTTC
CASALGTSGDHGETQYF
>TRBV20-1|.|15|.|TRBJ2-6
TGCAGTGCTAGAGCACAGCTCTCTGGGGCCAACGTCCTGACTTTC
CSARAQLSGANVLTF
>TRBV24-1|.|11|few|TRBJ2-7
TGTGCCACCAGTAAAGGAGGCGAGCAGTACTTC
CATSKGGEQYF
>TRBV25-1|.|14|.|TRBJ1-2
TGTGCCAGCAGTGAAGATCAGGGGATATATGGCTACACCTTC
CASSEDQGIYGYTF
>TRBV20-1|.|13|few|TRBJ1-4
TGCAGTGCTCATACGGGGGGCCTTGAAAAACTGTTTTTT
CSAHTGGLEKLFF
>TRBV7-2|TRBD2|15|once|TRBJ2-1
TGTACCAGCAGCTCAGTACTAGCGGGGCCCAATGAGCAGTTCTTC
CTSSSVLAGPNEQFF
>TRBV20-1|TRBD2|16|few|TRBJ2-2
TGCAGTGCTCAGAGCGGGAGGGTTACGAACACCGGGGAGCTGTTTTTT
CSAQSGRVTNTGELFF
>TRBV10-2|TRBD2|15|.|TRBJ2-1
TGCGCCAGCAGTGAGTTAGGACTAGCGGGCAATGAGCAGTTCTTC
CASSELGLAGNEQFF
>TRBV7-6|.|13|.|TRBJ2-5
TGTGCCAGCAGCTTAGAACAGGGCGAGACCCAGTACTTC
CASSLEQGETQYF
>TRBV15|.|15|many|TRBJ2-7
TGTGCCACCAGCAGAGATCAGGACTATTTCTACGAGCAGTACTTC
CATSRDQDYFYEQYF
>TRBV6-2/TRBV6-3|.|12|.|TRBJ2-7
TGTGCCAGCAGTTACCCGGTGGACGAGCAGTACTTC
CASSYPVDEQYF
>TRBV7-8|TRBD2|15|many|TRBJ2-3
TGTGCCAGCAGCCTGGGACTAGCGGAATGGGATACGCAGTATTTT
CASSLGLAEWDTQYF
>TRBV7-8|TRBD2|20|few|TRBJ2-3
TGTGCCAGCAGCTTGCGTGGGGGGGTAAGAGCGGGAGTGGAGACAGATACGCAGTATTTT
CASSLRGGVRAGVETDTQYF
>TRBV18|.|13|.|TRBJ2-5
TGTGCCAGCTCACAGATAGAGGAGGAGACCCAGTACTTC
CASSQIEEETQYF
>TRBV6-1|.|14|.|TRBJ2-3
TGTGCCAGCCAGACAGGTTCTGACACAGATACGCAGTATTTT
CASQTGSDTDTQYF
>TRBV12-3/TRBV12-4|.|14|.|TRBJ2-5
TGTGCCAGCAGTTCCACCGGGACAAGGGAGACCCAGTACTTC
CASSSTGTRETQYF
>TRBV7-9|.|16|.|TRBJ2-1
TGTGCCAGCAGCCCTAGTGGGGGCTCGGGTTACAATGAGCAGTTCTTC
CASSPSGGSGYNEQFF
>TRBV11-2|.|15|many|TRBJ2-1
TGTGCCAGCAGCTCGTCGACAGGCTCCTACAATGAGCAGTTCTTC
CASSSSTGSYNEQFF
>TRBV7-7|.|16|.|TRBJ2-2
TGTGCTAGCAGCTCCCATCCCGGGAGCCTTGCCGGGGAGCTGTTTTTT
CASSSHPGSLAGELFF
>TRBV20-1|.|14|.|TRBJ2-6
TGCAGTGCTAGACATTACTCTGGGGCCAACGTCCTGACTTTC
CSARHYSGANVLTF
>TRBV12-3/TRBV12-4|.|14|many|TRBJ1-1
TGTGCCAGCAGTAAGGTTGGGGTGAACACTGAAGCTTTCTTT
CASSKVGVNTEAFF
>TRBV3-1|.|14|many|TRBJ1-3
TGTGCCAGCAGCCAAGGGGGCTCTGGAAACACCATATATTTT
CASSQGGSGNTIYF
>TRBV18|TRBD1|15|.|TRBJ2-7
TGTGCCAGCTCACCACCGGCAGGGGGAAGAAACGAGCAGTACTTC
CASSPPAGGRNEQYF
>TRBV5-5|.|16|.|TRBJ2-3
TGTGCCAGCAGCTTGGCCCCTGGCGCTAGCACAGATACGCAGTATTTT
CASSLAPGASTDTQYF
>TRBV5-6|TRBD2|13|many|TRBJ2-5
TGTGCCACTTCGGGGGGTTTGAGGGAGACCCAGTACTTC
CATSGGLRETQYF
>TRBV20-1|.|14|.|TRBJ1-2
TGCAGTGCTAGAGTTGTGGCGGGGGCGGGTGGCTACACCTTC
CSARVVAGAGGYTF
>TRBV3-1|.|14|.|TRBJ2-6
TGTGCCAGCAGCCAAGTTTTGGGGGCCAACGTCCTGACTTTC
CASSQVLGANVLTF
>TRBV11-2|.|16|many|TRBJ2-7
TGTGCCAGCAGCTTGGCTGGGCGGAGGTCTCTCTACGAGCAGTACTTC
CASSLAGRRSLYEQYF
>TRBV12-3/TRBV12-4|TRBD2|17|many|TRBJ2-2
TGTGCCAGCAGTTTCTCCCCGGGACTAGCGGACACCGGGGAGCTGTTTTTT
CASSFSPGLADTGELFF
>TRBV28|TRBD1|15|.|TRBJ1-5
TGTGCCAGCAGATTCCAGGGGGGGTTTAATCAGCCCCAGCATTTT
CASRFQGGFNQPQHF
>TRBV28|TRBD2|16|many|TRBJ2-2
TGTGCCAGCAGTTCCACCCCCGGGAGGTATGGAAGGGAGCTGTTTTTT
CASSSTPGRYGRELFF
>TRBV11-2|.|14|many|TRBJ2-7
TGTGCCAGCAGCTTAGCGGCTGGGGGATACGAGCAGTACTTC
CASSLAAGGYEQYF
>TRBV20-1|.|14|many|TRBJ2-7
TGCAGTGCTCCCCGGGGCGGCAGCTCCTACGAGCAGTACTTC
CSAPRGGSSYEQYF
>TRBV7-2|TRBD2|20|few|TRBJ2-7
TGTGCCAGCGGCTCCCGGGCCGGGTTTAGCGGGAGCGGCACGTCTTACGAGCAGTACTTC
CASGSRAGFSGSGTSYEQYF
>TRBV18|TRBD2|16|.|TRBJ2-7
TGTGCCAGCTCACCTAGGACTAGCGGGAGATCTCACGAGCAGTACTTC
CASSPRTSGRSHEQYF
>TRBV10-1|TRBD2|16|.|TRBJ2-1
TGCGCCAGCAGTGAGACTAGCGGGAGGGGGGACAATGAGCAGTTCTTC
CASSETSGRGDNEQFF
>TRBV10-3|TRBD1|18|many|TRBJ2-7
TGTGCCATCAAGAGAGGACAGGGGGAAGCCGGGAGCTCCTACGAGCAGTACTTC
CAIKRGQGEAGSSYEQYF
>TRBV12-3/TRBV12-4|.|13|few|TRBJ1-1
TGTGCCAGCAGTTTTGCAGGGTACACTGAAGCTTTCTTT
CASSFAGYTEAFF